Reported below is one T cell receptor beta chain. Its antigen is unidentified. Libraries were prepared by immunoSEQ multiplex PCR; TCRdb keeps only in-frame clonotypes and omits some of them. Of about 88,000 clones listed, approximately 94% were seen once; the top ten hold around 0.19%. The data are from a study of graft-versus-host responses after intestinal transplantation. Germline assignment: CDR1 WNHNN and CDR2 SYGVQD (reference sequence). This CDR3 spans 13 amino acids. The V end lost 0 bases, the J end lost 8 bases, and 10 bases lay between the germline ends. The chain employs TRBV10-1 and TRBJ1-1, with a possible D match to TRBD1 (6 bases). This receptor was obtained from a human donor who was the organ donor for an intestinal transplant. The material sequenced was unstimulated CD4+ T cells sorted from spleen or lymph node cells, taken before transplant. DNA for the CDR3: TGCGCCAGCAGTGAGTCCAGGGGCAGAGAAGCTTTCTTT. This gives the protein CASSESRGREAFF.